This T cell receptor (beta chain) was recorded in a study of blood T cell repertoires in COVID-19. About the research overall: Sources were T cells, B-cell-depleted T cells, or PBMCs; the material itself was cDNA or gDNA.

V lost 5 bases to trimming and J lost 5 bases, with 12 bases between them. CDR1 MNHEY and CDR2 SVGAGI come from the germline V gene. CDR3 size: 13 residues. Recovered Cohort 3 donors showed two negative PCRs, clearance, or symptom resolution. Profiling relied on immunoSEQ multiplex PCR, and the TCRdb table lists in-frame clones only, not all of them. Found here are around 250,000 clones, about 89% of them singletons; the top ten hold roughly 3.7%. Material: PBMCs or T cells enriched from blood (not recorded which). The chain couples TRBV6-5 to TRBJ1-2, with TRBD1 as a possible D gene (5 bases). This TCR was sampled from a woman younger than 45 who had recovered from COVID-19. This chain's CDR3 is CASSNREGYGYTF. CDR3 DNA sequence: TGTGCCAGCAGTAATAGGGAGGGGTATGGCTACACCTTC.